This T cell receptor (beta chain) was documented in a study of cytomegalovirus exposure and HLA in healthy donors. The overall study: Earlier sequencing of approximately 180 million T cells yielded roughly 120 million unique TCR beta sequences.

In germline, CDR1 is SEHNR, CDR2 FQNEAQ (reference sequence). The CDR3 is 18 amino acids. J lost 0 bases, V lost 1 base, and 7 bases had no gene match. This clone came up a few times. The antigen remains undetermined. Primers for the PCR totalled 60 Vbeta and 13 Jbeta. Clones were read by immunoSEQ multiplex PCR, and TCRdb kept only the in-frame ones, dropping some. This sample has 100,000 to 150,000 clones, with 60% to 85% found just once. Overall study results and limits: The likely explanation for a cluster of highly shared sequence variants was sequencing artifact. Trimming of TCR beta V- and J-genes showed a link, identified in a later analysis, to a missense DCLRE1C variant.

The rearrangement joins TRBV7-9 to TRBJ2-1; 9 bases are a match to TRBD2. Sequenced input: PBMCs. This TCR derives from a man aged 30 to 45 in good health and CMV-seronegative. This chain's CDR3 is CASSLEGGSGSSYNEQFF. For the CDR3, the DNA is TGTGCCAGCAGCTTAGAAGGTGGTAGCGGGAGCTCCTACAATGAGCAGTTCTTC.